This record covers a single TCR beta chain. The target antigen is unknown. The record originates from a study of siplizumab effects on memory and regulatory T cells. Findings and limits, study-wide: Researchers did not confirm the suppressive function of proliferating Tregs from siplizumab cultures.

The V and J ends lost 4 bases and 0 bases respectively, with 16 bases between them. CDR1 MGHDK and CDR2 SYGVNS come from the germline V gene. This CDR3 is built from 17 residues. Sequencing of each sample assayed 95,000 to 100,000 TCR templates. The assay was immunoSEQ multiplex PCR, and TCRdb's table has in-frame clones only and misses some. The table records more than 45,000 clones, under 98% of them present only once. This receptor was taken from a human donor in good health. Material for sequencing was naive CD4+ T cells sorted from blood. The chain joins TRBV25-1 to TRBJ2-1; D remains unclear. The CDR3 bases are TGTGCCAGCAGTGTCCTGCAAGCCTATAGCTCCTACAATGAGCAGTTCTTC. Translating it yields CASSVLQAYSSYNEQFF.